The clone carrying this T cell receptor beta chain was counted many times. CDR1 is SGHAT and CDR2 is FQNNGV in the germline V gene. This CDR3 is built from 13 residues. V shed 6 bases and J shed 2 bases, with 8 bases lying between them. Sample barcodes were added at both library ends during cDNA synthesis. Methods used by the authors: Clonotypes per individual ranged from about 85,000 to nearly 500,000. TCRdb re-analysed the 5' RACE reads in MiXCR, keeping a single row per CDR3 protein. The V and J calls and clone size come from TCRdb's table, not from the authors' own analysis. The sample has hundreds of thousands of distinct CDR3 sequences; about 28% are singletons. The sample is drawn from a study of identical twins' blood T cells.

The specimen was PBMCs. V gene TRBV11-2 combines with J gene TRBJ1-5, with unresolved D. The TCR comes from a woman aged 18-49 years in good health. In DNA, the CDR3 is TGTGCCAGCAGTTTGAGCGGCAATCAGCCCCAGCATTTT. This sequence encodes CASSLSGNQPQHF.